This T cell receptor beta chain was documented in a study of shared clonotypes between healthy human individuals. The assay was immunoSEQ multiplex PCR, and TCRdb's table has in-frame clones only and misses some. Of about 380,000 clones listed, approximately 97% were seen once; the top ten hold approximately 0.32%. About this clone itself: Other DNA sequences of this sample code for an identical CDR3.

Germline loops: CDR1 SNHLY, CDR2 FYNNEI. Trimming left V 2 bases short and J 0 bases short, with 2 bases between. The CDR3 contains 14 residues. This TCR was sampled from a man aged 25-45 years in good health. The V call is TRBV2, the J call TRBJ2-6; D not resolved. The sequencing sample was made of memory CD8+ T cells sorted from blood. Subset noted: CD45RO+ cells pooled with CCR7-negative TemRA cells. The CDR3 protein is CASSETSGANVLTF. In nucleotides, the CDR3 is TGTGCCAGCAGTGAAACCTCTGGGGCCAACGTCCTGACTTTC. The full variable domain, completed using reference TRBV2 and TRBJ2-6, is EPEVTQTPSHQVTQMGQEVILRCVPISNHLYFYWYRQILGQKVEFLVSFYNNEISEKSEIFDDQFSVERPDGSNFTLKIRSTKLEDSAMYFCASSETSGANVLTFGAGSRLTVL.